This TCR beta chain appears in the sequencing data of a study of blood T cell repertoires in COVID-19. Study background: Samples representing acute and convalescent COVID-19 were sourced from the United States, Italy and Spain.

Seattle participants joined during active infection and were tracked over time. The authors' processing: Estimation of nucleated cell counts relied on the amplification of reference gene primers. Here immunoSEQ multiplex PCR was the method, and the copy in TCRdb shows in-frame clones only, minus some. The V and J calls and clone size were taken over from that table, and D and trimming were inferred from the DNA. The table records roughly 70,000 clones, roughly four fifths of them present only once. The V gene end was trimmed by 4 bases and the J gene end by 6 bases; junction bases not matched to a gene: 7. This CDR3 comprises 15 residues. Germline lookup yields CDR1 SGHNT and CDR2 YENEEA.

This chain links TRBV11-3 with TRBJ2-3, with 10 positions matching TRBD2. The TCR originated in a man between 65 and 85 years old with COVID-19, enrolled during active disease. Sequencing used peripheral blood. This CDR3 reads CASSSGTSDADTQYF. Written as DNA, the CDR3 is TGTGCCAGCAGCTCCGGGACTAGCGATGCGGATACGCAGTATTTT. The full variable domain, completed using reference TRBV11-3 and TRBJ2-3, is EAGVVQSPRYKIIEKKQPVAFWCNPISGHNTLYWYLQNLGQGPELLIRYENEEAVDDSQLPKDRFSAERLKGVDSTLKIQPAELGDSAVYLCASSSGTSDADTQYFGPGTRLTVL.